This T cell receptor (beta chain) comes out of a study of HIV-infected patients and healthy controls. Study-wide background: Early therapy brought no consistent CD8 count shift, though the CD4:CD8 ratio rose a little.

This clonotype was observed at least ten times. This beta chain is a stray sequence in a library constructed for alpha chains; its clone size is not meaningful. 450 to 600 ng RNA was reverse transcribed with alpha and beta constant-region primers. Each of the alpha and beta chains got its own library through chain-specific third strand synthesis with indices. One entry per CDR3 protein results from TCRdb running MiXCR on the 5' RACE reads. The sample includes some 7,400 distinct CDR3 sequences, less than 7.5% of them seen just once. Antiretroviral therapy had run roughly three months, about 14 weeks, before follow-up blood collection. The repertoire came from unfractionated whole blood and reflected all unsorted peripheral T cells. This sequence originates from an adult with HIV infection. The material was blood, obtained during antiretroviral therapy.

The CDR3 is CSVEAGDGYTF. CDR3 nucleotides: TGCAGCGTTGAAGCCGGGGATGGCTACACCTTC. V and J are TRBV29-1 and TRBJ1-2; unclear D gene. Germline assignment: CDR1 SQVTM and CDR2 ANQGSEA. CDR3 length: 11 amino acids. V was shortened by 1 base and J by 6 bases, with 6 bases between the two germline ends. Using reference TRBV29-1 and TRBJ1-2 for the parts outside the CDR3, the full variable domain is SAVISQKPSRDICQRGTSLTIQCQVDSQVTMMFWYRQQPGQSLTLIATANQGSEATYESGFVIDKFPISRPNLTFSTLTVSNMSPEDSSIYLCSVEAGDGYTFGSGTRLTVV.